The clone carrying this T cell receptor beta chain was detected only a few times. Its antigen is as yet unknown. This entry comes from a study of vaccination and CD4 T cells after COVID-19. Study-wide context: Sampling that followed vaccination took place a median roughly 69 days after dose two, within a range of 14 to 241. Cells were stimulated with overlapping spike peptides from SARS-CoV-2, HCoV-NL63, HCoV-OC43 and HCoV-229E.

CD4+ T cells that had been cultured provided DNA sequenced with the Oncomine TCR Beta short-read assay. TCRdb fed the PCR reads into MiXCR, producing one record per CDR3 protein. The sample includes about 17,000 distinct CDR3 sequences, roughly 31% of them seen just once. The CDR3 has 15 residues. Trimming left V 1 base short and J 0 bases short, with 9 bases between. From germline, CDR1 is KGHSH and CDR2 LQKENI. Described treatment: approximately nine-day PBMC culture with coronavirus spike peptide pools or control peptides (ViraFEST assay). Via ViraFEST, peptide pools expanded antigen-specific T cells before TCR sequencing. The medium had half its volume replaced with fresh IL-2 medium on days 3 and 7.

This chain links TRBV18 with TRBJ2-5; possible D gene TRBD1, 5 bases. The TCR originated in a human donor with COVID-19. Sequenced sample: cultured CD4+ T cells from blood. The CDR3, as DNA: TGTGCCAGCTCACCACTTGGGGCGAACCAAGAGACCCAGTACTTC. Protein product: CASSPLGANQETQYF.